The clone carrying this T cell receptor beta chain was detected once. This may be a read error: a much more frequent sequence differs by one nucleotide. A primer matching the constant region was used to make TCR beta cDNA from 450 to 500 ng of total RNA. Each TCR beta library was derived from three nested multiplex PCR rounds that employed slightly modified ARM-PCR. Researchers ran the first two PCR rounds for ten to eleven cycles each with TRBV1-TRBV30 forward primers and a C-beta reverse primer. A single record per CDR3 protein comes from TCRdb applying MiXCR to the multiplex PCR reads. Here the sample spans some 180,000 distinct CDR3 sequences, about 60% being singletons. The data are from a study of tumor-infiltrating lymphocytes in primary liver carcinoma. Germline lookup yields CDR1 SGHAT and CDR2 FQNNGV. This CDR3 comprises 16 residues. In addition to blood RNA drawn from unsorted whole blood, germline DNA was extracted.

The source of this sequence is a middle-aged man with primary liver carcinoma and hepatitis B virus infection. The sequencing sample was made of peripheral blood. V and J are TRBV11-2 and TRBJ2-2; TRBD1 agrees at 7 bases. Here the CDR3 DNA reads TGTGCCAGCAGCTTCCCGACAGGGATGGTCTCCGGGGACCTGTTTTTT. Its protein product is CASSFPTGMVSGDLFF.